This T cell receptor beta chain was retrieved from a study of cytomegalovirus exposure and HLA in healthy donors. Researchers ran the PCR with 60 Vbeta and 13 Jbeta primers. TCRdb's copy holds only in-frame clones and misses some; the assay was immunoSEQ multiplex PCR. The data show 150,000 to 200,000 clones, with about 75% seen just once and 6.3% held by the top ten. Trimming removed 2 bases from V and 0 bases from J; junction bases left unmatched: 10. CDR1 is KGHSH and CDR2 is LQKENI in the germline V gene. The CDR3 covers 17 residues. The clonotype was recovered from a man in his forties or fifties in good health and CMV-seropositive. Sequencing was carried out using PBMCs. The chain uses TRBV18 and TRBJ2-7, with 7 bases aligning to TRBD1. The CDR3: CASSPYVGQASSYEQYF. The CDR3 DNA reads as TGTGCCAGCTCACCATATGTAGGACAGGCAAGCTCCTACGAGCAGTACTTC.